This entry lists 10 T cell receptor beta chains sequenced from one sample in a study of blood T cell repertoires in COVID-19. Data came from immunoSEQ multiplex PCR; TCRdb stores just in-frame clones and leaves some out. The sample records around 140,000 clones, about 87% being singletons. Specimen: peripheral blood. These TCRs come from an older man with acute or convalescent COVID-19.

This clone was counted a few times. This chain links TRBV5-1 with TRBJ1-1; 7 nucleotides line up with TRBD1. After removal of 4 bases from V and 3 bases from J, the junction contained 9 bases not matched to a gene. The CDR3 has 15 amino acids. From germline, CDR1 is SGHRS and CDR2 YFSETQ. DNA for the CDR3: TGCGCCAGCAGCCCTCCAGGGGGATTTTACACTGAAGCTTTCTTT. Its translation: CASSPPGGFYTEAFF.

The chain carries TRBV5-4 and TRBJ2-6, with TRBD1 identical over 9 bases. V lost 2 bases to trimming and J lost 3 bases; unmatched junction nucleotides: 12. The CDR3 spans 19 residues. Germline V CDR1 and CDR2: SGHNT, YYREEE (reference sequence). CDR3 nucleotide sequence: TGTGCCAGCAGCTTCAAAGTCGGGACAGGGTCTGGTGGGGCCAACGTCCTGACTTTC. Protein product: CASSFKVGTGSGGANVLTF.

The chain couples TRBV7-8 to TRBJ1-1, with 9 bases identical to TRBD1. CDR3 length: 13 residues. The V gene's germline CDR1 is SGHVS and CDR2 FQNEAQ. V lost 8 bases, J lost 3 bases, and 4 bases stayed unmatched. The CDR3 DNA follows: TGTGCCAGCGGCCGGGACAGGGACACTGAAGCTTTCTTT. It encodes CASGRDRDTEAFF.

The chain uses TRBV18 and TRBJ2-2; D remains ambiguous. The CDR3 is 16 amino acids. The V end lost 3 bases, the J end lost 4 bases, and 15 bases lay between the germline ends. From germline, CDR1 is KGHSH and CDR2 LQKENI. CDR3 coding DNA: TGTGCCAGCTCACCGCTAACGCTAGAGCTCACCGGGGAGCTGTTTTTT. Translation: CASSPLTLELTGELFF.

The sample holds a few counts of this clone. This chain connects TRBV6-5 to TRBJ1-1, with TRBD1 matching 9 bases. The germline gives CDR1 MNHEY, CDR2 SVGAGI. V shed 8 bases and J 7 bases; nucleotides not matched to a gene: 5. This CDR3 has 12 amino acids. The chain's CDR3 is CASEGQGDEAFF. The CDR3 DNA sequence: TGTGCCAGCGAGGGACAGGGAGATGAAGCTTTCTTT.

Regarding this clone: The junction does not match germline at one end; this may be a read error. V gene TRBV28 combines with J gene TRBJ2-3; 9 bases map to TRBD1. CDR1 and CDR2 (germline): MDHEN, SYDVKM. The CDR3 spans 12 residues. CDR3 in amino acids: CASSYTTGTGNF. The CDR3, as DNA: TGTGCCAGCAGCTATACTACCGGGACAGGGAATTTT.

CDR3 loop: CASRRIQGTQPQHF. The CDR3 DNA sequence: TGTGCCAGCAGGCGAATCCAGGGAACCCAGCCCCAGCATTTT. The J gene is TRBJ1-5, the V gene TRBV6-5, with D maybe TRBD1 (5 bases). The CDR3 spans 14 residues. Germline assignment: CDR1 MNHEY and CDR2 SVGAGI. Trimming removed 6 bases at V and 7 bases at J, with 16 bases between.

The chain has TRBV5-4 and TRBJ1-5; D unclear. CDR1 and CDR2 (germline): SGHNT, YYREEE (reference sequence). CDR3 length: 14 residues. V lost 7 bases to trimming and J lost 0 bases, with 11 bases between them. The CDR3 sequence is CASGLGGSNQPQHF. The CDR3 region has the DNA TGTGCCAGCGGCCTGGGAGGTAGCAATCAGCCCCAGCATTTT.

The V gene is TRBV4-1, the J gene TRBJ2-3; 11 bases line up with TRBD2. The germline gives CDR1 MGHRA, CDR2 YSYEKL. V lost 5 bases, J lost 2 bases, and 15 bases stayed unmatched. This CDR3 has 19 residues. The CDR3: CASSYEPGLADTYTDTQYF. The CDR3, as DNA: TGCGCCAGCAGCTATGAGCCGGGACTAGCGGACACTTACACAGATACGCAGTATTTT.

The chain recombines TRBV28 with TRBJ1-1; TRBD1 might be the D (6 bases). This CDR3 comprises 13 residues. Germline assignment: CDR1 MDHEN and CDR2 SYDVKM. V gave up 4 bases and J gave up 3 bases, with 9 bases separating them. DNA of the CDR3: TGTGCCAGCAGTTCACAGGGCTACACTGAAGCTTTCTTT. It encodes CASSSQGYTEAFF.